This T cell receptor beta chain was captured by sequencing in a study of blood T cells in healthy people across ages. Of note for this clonotype: Antigen specificity is unknown.

Sample-barcoded 5' priming and a J-beta primer mix drove a second PCR of about 6 to 12 cycles. No fewer than 2.5 million CDR3-containing paired-end reads came from each sample. One entry per CDR3 protein, called by TCRdb with MiXCR from the 5' RACE reads. The sample has 710,000 or so distinct CDR3 sequences, 20% to 25% seen once; the top ten hold approximately 20%. Whole-study results and caveats: Compared with aged donors, long-lived donors showed fewer expanded clones, suggesting selection.

The ends were cut back, 3 bases at V and 7 bases at J, with 15 bases in the middle. Germline V gene lookup returns CDR1 LGHNA and CDR2 YSLEER. This CDR3 spans 14 amino acids. Per sample, no less than 5 micrograms of total RNA were extracted. Sequencing was performed on blood. The TCR sequence derives from a man in his 70s in good health. The rearrangement uses TRBV4-3 and TRBJ2-5; D is possibly TRBD1 (6 bases). DNA of the CDR3: TGCGCCAGCAGCCAGACGGACAGCGGCGGGACCCAGTACTTC. Amino acid sequence: CASSQTDSGGTQYF.